Sequencing of this T cell receptor beta chain was carried out in a study of vaccination effects on CD4 cells after COVID-19. For the study at large: Samples from a couple of convalescent patients were given 16 days and one week before vaccination. Findings and caveats of the study: Late post-vaccination samples showed marked contraction of infection- and vaccine-induced clones.

Comment on this clone: Its antigen is currently unknown.

TCRdb keeps only in-frame clones here, not all; method: immunoSEQ multiplex PCR. The repertoire includes about 66,000 clones, approximately 72% of them detected once, and under 30% sits in the top ten. Germline values: CDR1 SGHTA, CDR2 FQGNSA. CDR3 length: 13 amino acids. Trimming cost V 7 bases and J 0 bases, with 7 bases left between them. Culture lasted about 11 days before CD4+ T cell isolation. Cultures got half-medium changes with IL-2 on days 3 and 7. The rearrangement joins TRBV7-2 to TRBJ1-3; no clear D gene. The sequencing used CD4+ T cells from PBMCs cultured without peptide, collected before COVID-19 vaccination. The TCR sequence derives from a human donor who had a prior SARS-CoV-2 infection. The CDR3 nucleotides are TGTGCCAGCACCCTAGACTCTGGAAACACCATATATTTT. Translation gives CASTLDSGNTIYF.